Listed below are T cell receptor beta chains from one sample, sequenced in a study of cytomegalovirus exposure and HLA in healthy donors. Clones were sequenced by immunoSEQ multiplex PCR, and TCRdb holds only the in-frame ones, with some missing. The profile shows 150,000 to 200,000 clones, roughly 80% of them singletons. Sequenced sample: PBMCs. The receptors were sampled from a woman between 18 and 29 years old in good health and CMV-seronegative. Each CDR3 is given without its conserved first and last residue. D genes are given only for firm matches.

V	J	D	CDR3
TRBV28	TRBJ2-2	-	ASRPPKRTPNTGELF
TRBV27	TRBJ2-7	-	ASSAGRGPFEQY
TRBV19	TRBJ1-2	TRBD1	ASSGFPGTGYDYT
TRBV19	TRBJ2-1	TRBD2	ASSLLAGGRRV
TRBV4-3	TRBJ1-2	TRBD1	ASSQGQGVSYGYT
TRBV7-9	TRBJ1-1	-	ASRTESREAF
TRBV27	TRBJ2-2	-	ASSPLANTGELF
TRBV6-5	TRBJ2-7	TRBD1	ASSITGAGDEQY
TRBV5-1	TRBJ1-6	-	ASSLGDEVINSPLH
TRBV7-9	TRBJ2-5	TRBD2	ASLPGGAGIAVETQY
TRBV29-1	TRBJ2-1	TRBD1	SVFNGEQGGNEQF
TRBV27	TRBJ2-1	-	ASRRDLGYNEQF
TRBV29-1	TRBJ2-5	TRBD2	SAAGGGETQY
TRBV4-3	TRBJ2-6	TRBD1	ASSQAGGKGSGANVLT
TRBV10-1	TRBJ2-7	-	ASNPEQSDGHYEQY
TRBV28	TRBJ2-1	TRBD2	ASRAGGRYNEQF
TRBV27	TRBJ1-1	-	ASSLRGRAGSRLNTEAF
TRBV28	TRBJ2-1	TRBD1	ASSSNPGQGDYNEQF
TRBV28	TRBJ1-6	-	ASKRGGDNSPLH
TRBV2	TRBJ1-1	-	ASSREIRSTEAF
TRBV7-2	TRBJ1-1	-	ASSLVSGMNTEAF
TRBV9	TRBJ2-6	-	ASSTDIPELNSGANVLT
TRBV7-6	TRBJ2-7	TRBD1	ASSPGQGAPYEQY
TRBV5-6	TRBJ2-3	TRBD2	ASRPPGLATDTQY
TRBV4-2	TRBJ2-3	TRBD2	ASSQVGTSGTSTDTQY
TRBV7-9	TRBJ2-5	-	ASSLGEGQETQY
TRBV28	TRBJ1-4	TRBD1	ASSLKTGVGEKLF
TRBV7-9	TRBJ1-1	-	ASSFPGYTEAF
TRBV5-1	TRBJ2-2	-	ASSFESANTGELF
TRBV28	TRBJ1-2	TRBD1	ASRGQGANYGYT
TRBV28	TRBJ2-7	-	ATSSPDSSYEQY
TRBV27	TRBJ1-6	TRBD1	ASSLHGTGMGSPLH
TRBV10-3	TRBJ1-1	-	AADAGRGYTEAF
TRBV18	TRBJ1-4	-	ASSQGLMDEKLF
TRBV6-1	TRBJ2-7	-	ASSDGGSFSYEQY
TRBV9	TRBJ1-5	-	ASSAGGGRLNQPQH
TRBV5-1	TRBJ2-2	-	ASSLASSRNTGELF
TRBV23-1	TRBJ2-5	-	ASSLEVQETQY
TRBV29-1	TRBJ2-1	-	SATGGNEQF
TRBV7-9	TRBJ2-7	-	ASSPKGLSPLLYEQY
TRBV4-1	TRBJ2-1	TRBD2	ASSRALAGVSPEQF
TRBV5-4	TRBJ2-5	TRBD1	ASSRTGGEETQY
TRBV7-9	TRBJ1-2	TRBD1	ASLRQGVVYGYT
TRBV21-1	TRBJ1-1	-	ASSTPQRATEAF
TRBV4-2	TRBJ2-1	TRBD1	ASTGTGASWQF
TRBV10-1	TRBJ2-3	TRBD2	ASSEFYGRAANTQY
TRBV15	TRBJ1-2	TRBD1	ATSRDRVSGYT
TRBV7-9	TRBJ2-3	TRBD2	ASSLRTSGTDTQY